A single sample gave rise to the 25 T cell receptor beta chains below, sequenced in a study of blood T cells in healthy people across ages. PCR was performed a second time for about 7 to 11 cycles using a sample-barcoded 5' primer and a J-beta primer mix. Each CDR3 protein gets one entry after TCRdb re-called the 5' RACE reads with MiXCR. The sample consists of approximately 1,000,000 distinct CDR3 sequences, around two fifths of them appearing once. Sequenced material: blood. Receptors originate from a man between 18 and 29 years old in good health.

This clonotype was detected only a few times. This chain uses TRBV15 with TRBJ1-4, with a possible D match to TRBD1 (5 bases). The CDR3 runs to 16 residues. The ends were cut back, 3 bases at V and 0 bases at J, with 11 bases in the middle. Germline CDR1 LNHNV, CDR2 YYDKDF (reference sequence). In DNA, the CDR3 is TGTGCCACCAGCAGGGCAACAGGTGCAACTAATGAAAAACTGTTTTTT. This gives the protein CATSRATGATNEKLFF.

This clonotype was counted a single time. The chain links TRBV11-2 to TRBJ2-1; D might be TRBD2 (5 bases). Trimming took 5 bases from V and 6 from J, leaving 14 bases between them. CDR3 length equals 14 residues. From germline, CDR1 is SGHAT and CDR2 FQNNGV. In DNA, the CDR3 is TGTGCCAGCAGCCCCGTAGGTGGAGGCAATGAGCAGTTCTTC. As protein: CASSPVGGGNEQFF.

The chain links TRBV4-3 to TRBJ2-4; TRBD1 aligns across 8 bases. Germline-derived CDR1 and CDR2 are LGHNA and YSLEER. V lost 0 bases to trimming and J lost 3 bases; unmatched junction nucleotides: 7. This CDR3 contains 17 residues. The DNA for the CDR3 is TGCGCCAGCAGCCAAGATGACGCAGGGGGCATCAAAAACATTCAGTACTTC. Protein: CASSQDDAGGIKNIQYF.

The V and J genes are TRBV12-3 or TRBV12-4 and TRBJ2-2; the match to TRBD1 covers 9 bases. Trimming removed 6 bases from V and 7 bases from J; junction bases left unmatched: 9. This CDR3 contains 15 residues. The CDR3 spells CASSPTGGGNGELFF. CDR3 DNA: TGTGCCAGCAGCCCAACAGGGGGCGGGAACGGGGAGCTGTTTTTT.

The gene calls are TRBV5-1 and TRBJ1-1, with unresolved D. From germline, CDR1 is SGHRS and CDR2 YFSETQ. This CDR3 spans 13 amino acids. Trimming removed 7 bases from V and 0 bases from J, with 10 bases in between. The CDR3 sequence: CASGKIMNTEAFF. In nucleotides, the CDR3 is TGCGCCAGCGGGAAGATAATGAACACTGAAGCTTTCTTT.

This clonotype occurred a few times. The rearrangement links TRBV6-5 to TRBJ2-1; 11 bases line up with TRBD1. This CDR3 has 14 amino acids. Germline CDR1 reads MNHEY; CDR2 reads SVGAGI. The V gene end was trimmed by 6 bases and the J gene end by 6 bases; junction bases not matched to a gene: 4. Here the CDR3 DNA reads TGTGCCAGCAGGAGGGACAGGGGGTCCAATGAGCAGTTCTTC. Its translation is CASRRDRGSNEQFF.

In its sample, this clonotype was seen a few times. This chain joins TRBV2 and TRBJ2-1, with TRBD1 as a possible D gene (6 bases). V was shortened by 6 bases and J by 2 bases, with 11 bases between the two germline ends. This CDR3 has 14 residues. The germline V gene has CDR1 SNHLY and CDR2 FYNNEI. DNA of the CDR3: TGTGCCAGCAGCCCGGACAGAACCTACAATGAGCAGTTCTTC. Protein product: CASSPDRTYNEQFF.

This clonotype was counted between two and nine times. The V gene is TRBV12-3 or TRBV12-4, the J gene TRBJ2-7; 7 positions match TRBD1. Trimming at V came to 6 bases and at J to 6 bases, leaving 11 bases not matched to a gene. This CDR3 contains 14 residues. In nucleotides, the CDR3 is TGTGCCAGCAGACCTCCCGGACAGGCGGGCGAGCAGTACTTC. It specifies CASRPPGQAGEQYF.

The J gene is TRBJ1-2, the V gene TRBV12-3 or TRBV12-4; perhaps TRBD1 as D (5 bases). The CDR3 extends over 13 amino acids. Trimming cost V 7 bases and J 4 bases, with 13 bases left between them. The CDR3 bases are TGTGCCAGCACCGCGGACACCCTCTATGGCTACACCTTC. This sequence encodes CASTADTLYGYTF.

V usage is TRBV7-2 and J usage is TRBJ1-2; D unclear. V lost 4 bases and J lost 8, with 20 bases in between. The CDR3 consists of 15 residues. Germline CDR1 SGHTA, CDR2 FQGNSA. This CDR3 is CASSSSLDAEGGYTF. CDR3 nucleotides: TGTGCCAGCAGCTCGTCACTGGATGCAGAAGGGGGCTACACCTTC.

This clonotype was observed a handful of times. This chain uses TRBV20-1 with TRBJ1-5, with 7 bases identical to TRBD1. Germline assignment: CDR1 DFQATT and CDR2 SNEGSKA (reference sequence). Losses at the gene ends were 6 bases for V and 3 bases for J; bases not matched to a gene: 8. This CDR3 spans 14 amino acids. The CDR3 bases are TGCAGTGCGAACAGGGGTCCCCACAATCAGCCCCAGCATTTT. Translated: CSANRGPHNQPQHF.

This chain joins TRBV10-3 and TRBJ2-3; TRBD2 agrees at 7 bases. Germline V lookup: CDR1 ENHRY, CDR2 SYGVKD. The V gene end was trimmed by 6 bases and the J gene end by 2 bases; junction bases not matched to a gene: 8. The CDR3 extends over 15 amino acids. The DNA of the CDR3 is TGTGCCATCAGCCCCGGGGGGACTTCCACAGATACGCAGTATTTT. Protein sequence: CAISPGGTSTDTQYF.

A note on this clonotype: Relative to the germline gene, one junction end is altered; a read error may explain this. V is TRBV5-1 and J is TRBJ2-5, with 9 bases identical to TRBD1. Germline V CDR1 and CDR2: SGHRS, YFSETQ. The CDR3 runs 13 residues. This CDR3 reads CANSSTGGNEQYF. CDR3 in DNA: TGCGCCAACAGCTCGACAGGGGGGAATGAGCAGTACTTC. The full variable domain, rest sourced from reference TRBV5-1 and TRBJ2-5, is KAGVTQTPRYLIKTRGQQVTLSCSPISGHRSVSWYQQTPGQGLQFLFEYFSETQRNKGNFPGRFSGRQFSNSRSEMNVSTLELGDSALYLCANSSTGGNEQYFGPGTRLLVL.

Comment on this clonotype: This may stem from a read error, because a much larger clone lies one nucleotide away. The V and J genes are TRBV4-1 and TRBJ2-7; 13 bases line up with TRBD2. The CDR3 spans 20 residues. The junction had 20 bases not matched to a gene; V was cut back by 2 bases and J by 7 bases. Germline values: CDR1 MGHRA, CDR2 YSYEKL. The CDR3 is CASSQSGLAGALPGGNEQYF. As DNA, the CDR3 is TGCGCCAGCAGCCAATCCGGACTAGCGGGGGCCCTACCGGGAGGTAATGAGCAGTACTTC.

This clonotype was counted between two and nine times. The CDR3, as DNA: TGTGCCAGCAGTGAACTTCACCTGGGGGGCTACACCTTC. This codes for CASSELHLGGYTF. The chain combines TRBV25-1 with TRBJ1-2; D is undetermined. Germline loops: CDR1 MGHDK, CDR2 SYGVNS. The CDR3 is 13 amino acids. Between the trimmed V and J ends, which lost 2 bases and 8 bases, there was a span of 12 bases.

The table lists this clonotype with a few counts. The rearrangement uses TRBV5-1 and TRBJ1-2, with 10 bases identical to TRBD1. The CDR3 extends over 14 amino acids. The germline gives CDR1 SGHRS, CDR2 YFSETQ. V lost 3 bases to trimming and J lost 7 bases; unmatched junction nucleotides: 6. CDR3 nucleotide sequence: TGCGCCAGCAGCTCGGCGACAGGGGGCGGTGGCTACACCTTC. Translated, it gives CASSSATGGGGYTF.

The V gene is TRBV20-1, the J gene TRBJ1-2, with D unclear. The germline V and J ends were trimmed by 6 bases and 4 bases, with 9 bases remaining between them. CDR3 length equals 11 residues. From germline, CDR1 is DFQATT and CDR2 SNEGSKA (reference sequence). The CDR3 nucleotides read TGCAGTGCAACCGCGGGCTATGGCTACACCTTC. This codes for CSATAGYGYTF.

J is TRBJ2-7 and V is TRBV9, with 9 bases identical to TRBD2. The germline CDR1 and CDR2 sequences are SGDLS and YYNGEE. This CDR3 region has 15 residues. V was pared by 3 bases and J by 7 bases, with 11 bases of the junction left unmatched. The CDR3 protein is CASSATSGRHNEQYF. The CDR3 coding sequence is TGTGCCAGCAGCGCAACTAGCGGGCGCCACAATGAGCAGTACTTC.

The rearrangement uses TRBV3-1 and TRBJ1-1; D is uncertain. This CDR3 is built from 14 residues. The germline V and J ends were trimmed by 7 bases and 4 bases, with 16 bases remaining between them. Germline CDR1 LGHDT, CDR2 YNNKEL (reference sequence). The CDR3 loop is CASTQAGGSTEAFF. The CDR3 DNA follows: TGTGCCAGCACCCAGGCGGGCGGGAGCACTGAAGCTTTCTTT.

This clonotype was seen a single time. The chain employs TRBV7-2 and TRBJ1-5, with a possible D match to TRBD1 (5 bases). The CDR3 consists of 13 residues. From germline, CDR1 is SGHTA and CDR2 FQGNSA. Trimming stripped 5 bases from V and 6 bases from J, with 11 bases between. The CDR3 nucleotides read TGTGCCAGCAGCGTTGACAGTACTCAGCCCCAGCATTTT. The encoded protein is CASSVDSTQPQHF.

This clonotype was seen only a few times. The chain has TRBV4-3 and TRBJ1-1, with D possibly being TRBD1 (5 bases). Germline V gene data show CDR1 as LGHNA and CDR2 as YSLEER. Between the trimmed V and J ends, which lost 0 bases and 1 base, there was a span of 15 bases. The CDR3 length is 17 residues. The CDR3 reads CASSQDPGSGWNTEAFF. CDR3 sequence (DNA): TGCGCCAGCAGCCAAGATCCGGGGTCAGGGTGGAACACTGAAGCTTTCTTT.

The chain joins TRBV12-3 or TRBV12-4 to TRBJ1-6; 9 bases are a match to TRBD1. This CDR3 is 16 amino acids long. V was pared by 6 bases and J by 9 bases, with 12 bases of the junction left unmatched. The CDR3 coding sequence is TGTGCCAGCAGACTTTCCGGGACAGGGTTAAGTTCACCCCTCCACTTT. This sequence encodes CASRLSGTGLSSPLHF.

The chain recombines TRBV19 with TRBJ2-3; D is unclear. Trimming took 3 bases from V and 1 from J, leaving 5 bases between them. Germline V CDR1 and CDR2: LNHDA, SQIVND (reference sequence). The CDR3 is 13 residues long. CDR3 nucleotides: TGTGCCAGTAGTATTCGGGGCACAGATACGCAGTATTTT. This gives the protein CASSIRGTDTQYF.

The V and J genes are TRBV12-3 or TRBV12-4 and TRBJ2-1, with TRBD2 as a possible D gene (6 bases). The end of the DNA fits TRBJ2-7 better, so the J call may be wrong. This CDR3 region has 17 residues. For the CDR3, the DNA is TGTGCCAGCAGTTTAGCGGGGTGGGGACTTAAAGACAATGAGCAGTACTTC. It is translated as CASSLAGWGLKDNEQYF.

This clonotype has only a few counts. CDR3 nucleotides: TGCGCCAGCAGCCAAGGACAGGGGTCTGAGCAGTTCTTC. This encodes CASSQGQGSEQFF. The chain combines TRBV5-1 with TRBJ2-1, with 9 positions matching TRBD1. V was clipped by 4 bases and J by 9 bases; unmatched bases: 5. The germline CDR1 and CDR2 sequences are SGHRS and YFSETQ. This CDR3 region has 13 residues.